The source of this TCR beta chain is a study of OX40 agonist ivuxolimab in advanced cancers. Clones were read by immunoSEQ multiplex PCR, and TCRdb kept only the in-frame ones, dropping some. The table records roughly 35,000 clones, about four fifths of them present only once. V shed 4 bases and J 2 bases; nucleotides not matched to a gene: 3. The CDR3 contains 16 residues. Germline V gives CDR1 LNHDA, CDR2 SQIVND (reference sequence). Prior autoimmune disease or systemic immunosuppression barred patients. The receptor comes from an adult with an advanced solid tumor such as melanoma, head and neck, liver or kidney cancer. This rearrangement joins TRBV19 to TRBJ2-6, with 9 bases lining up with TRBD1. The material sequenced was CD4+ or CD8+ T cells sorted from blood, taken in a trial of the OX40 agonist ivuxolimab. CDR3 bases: TGTGCCAGTAGTAACACAGGGGGCGCTGGGGCCAACGTCCTGACTTTC. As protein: CASSNTGGAGANVLTF.